This T cell receptor beta chain derives from a study of T cell changes during pregnancy in multiple sclerosis. The CDR3 runs to 15 residues. Germline V CDR1 and CDR2: SSHAT, FNYEAQ (reference sequence). This table comes from immunoSEQ multiplex PCR, and its TCRdb copy is limited to in-frame clones, with some not included. The sample has about 64,000 clones, roughly 96% seen once. Comments on this clone: A read error may account for a junction end that differs from germline.

This specimen consisted of CD8+ T cells from peripheral blood mononuclear cells, obtained after pregnancy. This chain uses TRBV7-7 with TRBJ2-1; TRBD2 agrees at 7 bases. This TCR was sampled from a female donor with multiple sclerosis, enrolled in a pregnancy study. The DNA of the CDR3 is TGTGCTAGCAGCTTTCGACTAGCTGCCTACAATGAGCAGTTCTTC. This sequence encodes CASSFRLAAYNEQFF. The whole variable domain, filled in from reference TRBV7-7 and TRBJ2-1, reads GAGVSQSPRYKVTKRGQDVTLRCDPISSHATLYWYQQALGQGPEFLTYFNYEAQPDKSGLPSDRFSAERPEGSISTLTIQRTEQRDSAMYRCASSFRLAAYNEQFFGPGTRLTVL.